The 5 T cell receptor beta chains presented below share a single source sample, sequenced in a study of blood T cell repertoires in COVID-19. This table comes from immunoSEQ multiplex PCR, and its TCRdb copy is limited to in-frame clones, with some not included. This sample yields about 230,000 clones, of which roughly 85% are seen a single time; 5.1% belongs to the top ten. Specimen: peripheral blood. The receptors stem from a man aged 50-60 years with COVID-19, enrolled during active disease.

This clone was detected once. The J gene is TRBJ2-3, the V gene TRBV2; D unclear. Germline CDR1 is SNHLY and CDR2 is FYNNEI. The CDR3 runs to 14 residues. V lost 6 bases, J lost 2 bases, and 12 bases lay in between. The CDR3 bases are TGTGCCAGCAGCAACAACGCCCACACAGATACGCAGTATTTT. Its protein product is CASSNNAHTDTQYF.

The gene calls are TRBV18 and TRBJ1-1; TRBD1 might be the D (5 bases). This CDR3 is 12 amino acids long. Trimming took 10 bases from V and 3 from J, leaving 12 bases between them. In germline, CDR1 is KGHSH, CDR2 LQKENI. CDR3: CATVGGDTEAFF. The CDR3 bases are TGTGCCACCGTCGGGGGGGACACTGAAGCTTTCTTT.

The chain links TRBV7-2 to TRBJ2-7; TRBD2 agrees at 13 bases. The CDR3 has 15 amino acids. J gave up 9 bases and V 5 bases, and 10 bases lay outside the gene matches. Germline V lookup: CDR1 SGHTA, CDR2 FQGNSA. The CDR3, as DNA: TGTGCCAGCAGCCCCACTAGCGGGGGGGCCGGTGGGCAGTACTTC. It yields the protein CASSPTSGGAGGQYF.

This clone was found once. The chain links TRBV2 to TRBJ2-2; TRBD1 might be the D (8 bases). Trimming removed 5 bases at V and 3 bases at J, with 13 bases between. CDR3 size: 15 residues. CDR1 SNHLY and CDR2 FYNNEI come from the germline V gene. This CDR3 reads CASSRTGRDTGELFF. CDR3 in DNA: TGTGCCAGCAGTAGGACAGGGAGGGACACCGGGGAGCTGTTTTTT.

The chain couples TRBV7-6 to TRBJ2-1, with 8 positions matching TRBD1. The germline V gene encodes CDR1 SGHVS and CDR2 FNYEAQ. This CDR3 spans 19 amino acids. Trimming removed 5 bases from V and 8 bases from J; junction bases left unmatched: 23. CDR3 amino acids: CASSARLLGQVATYYEQFF. The CDR3 DNA reads TGTGCCAGCAGCGCGCGACTTTTGGGACAGGTAGCCACATACTATGAGCAGTTCTTC.